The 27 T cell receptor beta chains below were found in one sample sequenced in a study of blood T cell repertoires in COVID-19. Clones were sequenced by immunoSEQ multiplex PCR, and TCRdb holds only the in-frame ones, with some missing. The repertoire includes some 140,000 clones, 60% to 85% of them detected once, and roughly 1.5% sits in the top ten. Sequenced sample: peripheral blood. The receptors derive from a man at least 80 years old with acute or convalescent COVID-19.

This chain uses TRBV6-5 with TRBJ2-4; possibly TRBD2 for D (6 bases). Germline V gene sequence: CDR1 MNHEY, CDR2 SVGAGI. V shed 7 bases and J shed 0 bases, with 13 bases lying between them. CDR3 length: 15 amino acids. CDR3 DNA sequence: TGTGCCAGCACCGGAGGGCCACTAGCCAAAAACATTCAGTACTTC. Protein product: CASTGGPLAKNIQYF.

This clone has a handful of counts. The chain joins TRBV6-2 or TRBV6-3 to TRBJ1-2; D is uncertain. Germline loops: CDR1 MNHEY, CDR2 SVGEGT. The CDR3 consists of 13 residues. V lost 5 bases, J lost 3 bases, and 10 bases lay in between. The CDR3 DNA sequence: TGTGCCAGCAGTCCAGGTGCTTACTATGGCTACACCTTC. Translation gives CASSPGAYYGYTF.

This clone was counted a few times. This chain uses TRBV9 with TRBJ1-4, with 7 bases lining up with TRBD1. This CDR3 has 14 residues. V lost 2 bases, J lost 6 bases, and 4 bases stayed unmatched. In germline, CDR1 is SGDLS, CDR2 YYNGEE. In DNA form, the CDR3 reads TGTGCCAGCAGCGTCCTGGACAGGCATGAAAAACTGTTTTTT. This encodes CASSVLDRHEKLFF. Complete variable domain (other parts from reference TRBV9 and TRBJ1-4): DSGVTQTPKHLITATGQRVTLRCSPRSGDLSVYWYQQSLDQGLQFLIQYYNGEERAKGNILERFSAQQFPDLHSELNLSSLELGDSALYFCASSVLDRHEKLFFGSGTQLSVL.

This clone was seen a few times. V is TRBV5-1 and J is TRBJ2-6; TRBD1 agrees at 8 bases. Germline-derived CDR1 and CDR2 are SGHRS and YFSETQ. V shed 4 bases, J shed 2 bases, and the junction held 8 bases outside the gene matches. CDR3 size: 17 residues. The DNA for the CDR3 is TGCGCCAGCAGCCTGGGGCCAGGGGGCGCTGGGGCCAACGTCCTGACTTTC. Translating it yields CASSLGPGGAGANVLTF.

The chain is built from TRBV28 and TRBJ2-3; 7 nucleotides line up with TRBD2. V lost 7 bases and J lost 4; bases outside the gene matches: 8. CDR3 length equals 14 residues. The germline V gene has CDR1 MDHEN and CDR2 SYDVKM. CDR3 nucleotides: TGTGCCAGCAACGGCGGGGGAAACCCAGATACGCAGTATTTT. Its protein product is CASNGGGNPDTQYF.

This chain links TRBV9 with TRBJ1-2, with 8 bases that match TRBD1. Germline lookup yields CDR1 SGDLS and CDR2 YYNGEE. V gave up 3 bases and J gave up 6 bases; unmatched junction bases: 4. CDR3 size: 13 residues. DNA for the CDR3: TGTGCCAGCAGCGAGACAGGGGCTCATGGCTACACCTTC. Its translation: CASSETGAHGYTF.

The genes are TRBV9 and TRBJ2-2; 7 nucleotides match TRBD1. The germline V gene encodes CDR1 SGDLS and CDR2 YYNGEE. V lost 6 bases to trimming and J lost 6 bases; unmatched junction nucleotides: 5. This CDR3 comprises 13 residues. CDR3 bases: TGTGCCAGCACACTACAGGGGTCCGGGGAGCTGTTTTTT. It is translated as CASTLQGSGELFF.

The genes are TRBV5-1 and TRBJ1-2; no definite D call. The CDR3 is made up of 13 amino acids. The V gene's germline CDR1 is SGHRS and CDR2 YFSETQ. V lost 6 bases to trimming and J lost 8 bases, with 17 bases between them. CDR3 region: CASNQAGDGGYTF. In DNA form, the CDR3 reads TGCGCCAGCAACCAAGCGGGCGACGGCGGCTACACCTTC. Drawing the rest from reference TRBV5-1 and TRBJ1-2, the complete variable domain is KAGVTQTPRYLIKTRGQQVTLSCSPISGHRSVSWYQQTPGQGLQFLFEYFSETQRNKGNFPGRFSGRQFSNSRSEMNVSTLELGDSALYLCASNQAGDGGYTFGSGTRLTVV.

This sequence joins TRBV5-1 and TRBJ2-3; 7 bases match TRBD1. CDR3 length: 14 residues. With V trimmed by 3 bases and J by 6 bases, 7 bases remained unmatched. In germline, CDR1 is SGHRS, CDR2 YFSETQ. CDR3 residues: CASSSSRGYDTQYF. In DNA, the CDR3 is TGCGCCAGCAGCTCGTCCAGGGGGTACGATACGCAGTATTTT.

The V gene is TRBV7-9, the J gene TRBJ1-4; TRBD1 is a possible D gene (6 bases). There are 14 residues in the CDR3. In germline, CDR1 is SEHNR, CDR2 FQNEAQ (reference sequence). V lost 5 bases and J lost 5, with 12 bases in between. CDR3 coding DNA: TGTGCCAGCAGCCAAGGGGGGGGAAATGAAAAACTGTTTTTT. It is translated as CASSQGGGNEKLFF.

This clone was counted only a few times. The CDR3 region is CASSLLSHEQYF. The CDR3 DNA is TGTGCCAGCAGCCTGCTTAGCCACGAGCAGTACTTC. The V gene is TRBV11-2, the J gene TRBJ2-7; D remains unclear. The CDR3 loop spans 12 amino acids. The germline CDR1 and CDR2 sequences are SGHAT and FQNNGV. The V gene lost 5 bases and the J gene lost 5 bases, with 10 bases spanning the gap.

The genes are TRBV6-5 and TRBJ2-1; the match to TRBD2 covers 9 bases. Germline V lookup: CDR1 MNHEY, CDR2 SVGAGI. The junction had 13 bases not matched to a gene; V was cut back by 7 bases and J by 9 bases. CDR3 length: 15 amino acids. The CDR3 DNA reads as TGTGCCAGCATGTCTGGCGGGGGGGCATTTGTTGAGCAGTTCTTC. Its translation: CASMSGGGAFVEQFF.

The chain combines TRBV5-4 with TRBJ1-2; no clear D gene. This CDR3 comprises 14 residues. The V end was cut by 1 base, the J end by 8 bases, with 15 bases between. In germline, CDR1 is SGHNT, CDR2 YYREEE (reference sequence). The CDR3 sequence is CASSLKGRGGGYTF. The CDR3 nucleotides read TGTGCCAGCAGCTTGAAGGGTCGAGGAGGGGGCTACACCTTC.

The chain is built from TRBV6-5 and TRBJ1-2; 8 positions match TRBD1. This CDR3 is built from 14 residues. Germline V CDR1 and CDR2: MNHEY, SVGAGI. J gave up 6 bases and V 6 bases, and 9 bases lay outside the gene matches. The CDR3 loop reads CASRKLDRDDGYTF. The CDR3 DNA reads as TGTGCCAGCAGAAAATTGGACAGGGACGATGGCTACACCTTC.

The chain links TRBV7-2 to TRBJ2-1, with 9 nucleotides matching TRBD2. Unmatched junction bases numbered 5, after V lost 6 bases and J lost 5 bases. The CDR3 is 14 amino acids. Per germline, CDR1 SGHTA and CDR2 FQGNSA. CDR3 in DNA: TGTGCCAGCAGTTTTCAGCGGGGGGACAATGAGCAGTTCTTC. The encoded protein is CASSFQRGDNEQFF.

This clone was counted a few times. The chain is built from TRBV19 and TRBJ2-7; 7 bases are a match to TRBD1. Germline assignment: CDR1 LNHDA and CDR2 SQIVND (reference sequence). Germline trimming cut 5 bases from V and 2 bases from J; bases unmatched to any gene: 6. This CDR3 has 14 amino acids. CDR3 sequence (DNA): TGTGCCAGTAGTGCCACCGGGACAGCCTACGAGCAGTACGTC. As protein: CASSATGTAYEQYV.

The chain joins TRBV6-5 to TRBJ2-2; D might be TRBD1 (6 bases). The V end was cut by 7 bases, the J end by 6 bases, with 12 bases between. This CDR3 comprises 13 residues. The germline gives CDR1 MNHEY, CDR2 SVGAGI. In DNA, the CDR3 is TGTGCCAGCACCCTAGGGGGTTCCGGGGAGCTGTTTTTT. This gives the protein CASTLGGSGELFF.

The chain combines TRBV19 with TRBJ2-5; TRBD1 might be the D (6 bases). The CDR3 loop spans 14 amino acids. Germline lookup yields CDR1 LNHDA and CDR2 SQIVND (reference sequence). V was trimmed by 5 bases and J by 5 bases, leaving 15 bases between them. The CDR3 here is CASSWAGAGETQYF. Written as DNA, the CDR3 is TGTGCCAGTAGTTGGGCAGGGGCAGGGGAGACCCAGTACTTC.

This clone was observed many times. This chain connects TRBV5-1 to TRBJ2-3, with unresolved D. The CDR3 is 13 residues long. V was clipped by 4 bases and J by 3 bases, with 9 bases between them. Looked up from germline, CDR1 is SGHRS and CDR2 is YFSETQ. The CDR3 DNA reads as TGCGCCAGCAGCCTGTATACAACAGATACGCAGTATTTT. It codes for CASSLYTTDTQYF.

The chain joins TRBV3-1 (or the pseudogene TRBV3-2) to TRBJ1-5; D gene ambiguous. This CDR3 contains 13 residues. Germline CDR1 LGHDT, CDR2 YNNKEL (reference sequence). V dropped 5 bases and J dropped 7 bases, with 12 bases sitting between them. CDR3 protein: CASSDSLRQPQHF. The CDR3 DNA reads TGTGCCAGCAGCGATTCCCTTCGGCAGCCCCAGCATTTT.

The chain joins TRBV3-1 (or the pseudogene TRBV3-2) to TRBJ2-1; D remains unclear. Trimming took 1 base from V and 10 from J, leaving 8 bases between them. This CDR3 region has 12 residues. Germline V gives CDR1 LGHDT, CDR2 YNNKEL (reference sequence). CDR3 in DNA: TGTGCCAGCAGCCAAGGGCCCGGGGAGCAGTTCTTC. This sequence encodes CASSQGPGEQFF.

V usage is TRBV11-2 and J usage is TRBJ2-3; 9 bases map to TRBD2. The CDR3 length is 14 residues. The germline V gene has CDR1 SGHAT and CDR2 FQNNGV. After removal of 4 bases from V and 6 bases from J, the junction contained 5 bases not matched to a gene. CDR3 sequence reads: CASSSGTSWDTQYF. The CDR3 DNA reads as TGTGCCAGCAGCTCCGGGACTAGCTGGGATACGCAGTATTTT.

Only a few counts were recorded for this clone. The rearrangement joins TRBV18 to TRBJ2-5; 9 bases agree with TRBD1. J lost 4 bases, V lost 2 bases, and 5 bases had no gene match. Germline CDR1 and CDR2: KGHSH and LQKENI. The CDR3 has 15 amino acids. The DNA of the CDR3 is TGTGCCAGCTCACCAATGACAGGGGGGAGAGAGACCCAGTACTTC. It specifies CASSPMTGGRETQYF.

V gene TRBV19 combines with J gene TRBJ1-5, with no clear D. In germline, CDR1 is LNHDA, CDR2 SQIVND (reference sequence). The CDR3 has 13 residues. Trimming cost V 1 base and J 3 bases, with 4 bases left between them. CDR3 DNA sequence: TGTGCCAGTAGTATAGTTTACAATCAGCCCCAGCATTTT. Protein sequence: CASSIVYNQPQHF. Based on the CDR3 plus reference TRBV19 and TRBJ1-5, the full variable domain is DGGITQSPKYLFRKEGQNVTLSCEQNLNHDAMYWYRQDPGQGLRLIYYSQIVNDFQKGDIAEGYSVSREKKESFPLTVTSAQKNPTAFYLCASSIVYNQPQHFGDGTRLSIL.

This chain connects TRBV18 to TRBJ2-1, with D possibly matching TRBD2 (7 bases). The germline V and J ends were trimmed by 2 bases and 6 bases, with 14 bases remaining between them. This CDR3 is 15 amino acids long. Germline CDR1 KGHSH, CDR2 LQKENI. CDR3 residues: CASSPMAGAINEQFF. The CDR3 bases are TGTGCCAGCTCACCAATGGCGGGGGCCATCAATGAGCAGTTCTTC.

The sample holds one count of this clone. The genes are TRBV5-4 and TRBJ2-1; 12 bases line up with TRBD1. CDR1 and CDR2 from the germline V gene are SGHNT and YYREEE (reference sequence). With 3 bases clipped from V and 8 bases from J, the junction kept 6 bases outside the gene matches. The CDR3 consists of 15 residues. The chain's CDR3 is CASSWGQGALDEQFF. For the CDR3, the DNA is TGTGCCAGCAGCTGGGGACAGGGGGCTTTGGATGAGCAGTTCTTC.

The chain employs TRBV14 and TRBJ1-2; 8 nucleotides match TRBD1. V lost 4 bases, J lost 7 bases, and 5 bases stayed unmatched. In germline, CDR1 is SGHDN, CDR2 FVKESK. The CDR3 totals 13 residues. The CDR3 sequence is CASSPQGAGGYTF. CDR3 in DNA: TGTGCCAGCAGCCCCCAGGGGGCGGGTGGCTACACCTTC.